Each of the 19 T cell receptor beta chains below was sequenced from the same sample in a study of blood T cell repertoires in COVID-19. Profiling relied on immunoSEQ multiplex PCR, and the TCRdb table lists in-frame clones only, not all of them. The table includes about 82,000 clones, around four fifths detected once. The specimen sequenced was peripheral blood. The receptors shown here come from a man of 80 years or more with active or convalescent COVID-19.

The V and J genes are TRBV5-5 and TRBJ1-1, with TRBD1 as a possible D gene (6 bases). Germline V gene lookup returns CDR1 SGHKS and CDR2 YYEKEE (reference sequence). V lost 3 bases to trimming and J lost 1 base, with 16 bases between them. This CDR3 is 16 amino acids long. Written as DNA, the CDR3 is TGTGCCAGCAGCTCCCCTACAGGGCTAGCGAACACTGAAGCTTTCTTT. Translation: CASSSPTGLANTEAFF. The entire variable domain, with the rest obtained from reference TRBV5-5 and TRBJ1-1, is as follows: DAGVTQSPTHLIKTRGQQVTLRCSPISGHKSVSWYQQVLGQGPQFIFQYYEKEERGRGNFPDRFSARQFPNYSSELNVNALLLGDSALYLCASSSPTGLANTEAFFGQGTRLTVV.

Written as DNA, the CDR3 is TGCGCCAGCAGCCGACAAGGGTCAGGGCAAGAGACCCAGTACTTC. It codes for CASSRQGSGQETQYF. The rearrangement joins TRBV4-1 to TRBJ2-5, with TRBD1 as a possible D gene (5 bases). V was shortened by 4 bases and J by 2 bases, with 14 bases between the two germline ends. The CDR3 covers 15 residues. Germline V gene sequence: CDR1 MGHRA, CDR2 YSYEKL.

In its sample, this clone was seen once. V usage is TRBV27 and J usage is TRBJ1-2, with 9 positions matching TRBD1. The CDR3 has 14 residues. The germline V gene encodes CDR1 MNHEY and CDR2 SMNVEV (reference sequence). Germline trimming cut 6 bases from V and 7 bases from J; bases unmatched to any gene: 9. The CDR3 loop reads CASSTRDRAGGYTF. The CDR3 DNA sequence: TGTGCCAGCAGCACCCGGGACAGGGCTGGTGGCTACACCTTC.

V is TRBV6-2 or TRBV6-3 and J is TRBJ2-5, with 12 nucleotides matching TRBD2. The V gene end was trimmed by 2 bases and the J gene end by 4 bases; junction bases not matched to a gene: 8. Germline-derived CDR1 and CDR2 are MNHEY and SVGEGT. The CDR3 loop spans 17 amino acids. CDR3 sequence reads: CASSYPPLAGGPETQYF. The CDR3 DNA sequence: TGTGCCAGCAGTTACCCCCCTCTAGCGGGGGGGCCAGAGACCCAGTACTTC.

This chain links TRBV5-6 with TRBJ1-2; D unclear. The germline V gene encodes CDR1 SGHDT and CDR2 YYEEEE. V lost 2 bases to trimming and J lost 5 bases, with 10 bases between them. The CDR3 runs to 13 residues. The CDR3 sequence is CASSFQGGYGYTF. The CDR3 DNA reads as TGTGCCAGCAGCTTCCAAGGAGGGTATGGCTACACCTTC.

In regard to this clone: One junction end disagrees with the germline gene, perhaps due to a read error. The rearrangement joins TRBV28 to TRBJ1-6, with D tentatively TRBD1 (5 bases). Germline V CDR1 and CDR2: MDHEN, SYDVKM. The CDR3 is made up of 13 amino acids. DNA for the CDR3: TGTGCAAGCAGAGGGACTTCTGTTTCACCCCTCCACTTT. Encoded protein: CASRGTSVSPLHF.

The chain is built from TRBV7-9 and TRBJ2-2; D possibly corresponds to TRBD2 (5 bases). The germline gives CDR1 SEHNR, CDR2 FQNEAQ (reference sequence). Trimming pared 5 bases from V and 4 bases from J, leaving 11 bases between. The CDR3 runs to 14 residues. The CDR3 reads CASSALGSTGELFF. CDR3 sequence (DNA): TGTGCCAGCAGCGCCCTGGGGAGCACCGGGGAGCTGTTTTTT.

The chain recombines TRBV5-8 with TRBJ2-1, with 7 bases identical to TRBD1. CDR3 length: 15 amino acids. V trimming: 7 bases; J trimming: 2 bases; junction bases outside the gene matches: 9. The germline V gene encodes CDR1 SGHTS and CDR2 YDEGEE. The CDR3 protein is CASRPRDSTYNEQFF. CDR3 bases: TGTGCCAGCCGTCCCCGGGACAGTACCTACAATGAGCAGTTCTTC.

This chain connects TRBV4-1 to TRBJ2-7, with TRBD1 matching 8 bases. The CDR3 runs 15 residues. Germline V gene data show CDR1 as MGHRA and CDR2 as YSYEKL. With 0 bases clipped from V and 2 bases from J, the junction kept 3 bases outside the gene matches. This CDR3 reads CASSQDAGGPYEQYV. The CDR3 nucleotides read TGCGCCAGCAGCCAAGACGCAGGGGGCCCCTACGAGCAGTACGTC.

This sequence joins TRBV18 and TRBJ2-3, with D maybe TRBD2 (6 bases). CDR1 is KGHSH, CDR2 LQKENI, per germline. V was clipped by 2 bases and J by 4 bases, with 13 bases between them. The CDR3 runs 15 residues. The CDR3 reads CASSPGSREADTQYF. CDR3 DNA sequence: TGTGCCAGCTCACCAGGTTCCAGGGAGGCAGATACGCAGTATTTT.

The chain recombines TRBV19 with TRBJ2-2, with 7 bases aligning to TRBD1. V trimming: 4 bases; J trimming: 7 bases; junction bases outside the gene matches: 3. The CDR3 is made up of 13 amino acids. Germline V gene lookup returns CDR1 LNHDA and CDR2 SQIVND (reference sequence). The CDR3 DNA sequence: TGTGCCAGTAGTAGAACAGGGGTCGGGGAGCTGTTTTTT. Its translation is CASSRTGVGELFF.

V is TRBV6-2 or TRBV6-3 and J is TRBJ2-1, with TRBD2 matching over 10 bases. The V gene's germline CDR1 is MNHEY and CDR2 SVGEGT. J lost 7 bases, V lost 0 bases, and 9 bases had no gene match. This CDR3 contains 17 residues. CDR3 sequence (DNA): TGTGCCAGCAGTTACTCCCTCGGACTAGCGGAGGGGAATGAGCAGTTCTTC. Translating it yields CASSYSLGLAEGNEQFF.

This chain uses TRBV6-5 with TRBJ2-1; 9 bases map to TRBD1. CDR3 length equals 16 residues. The germline gives CDR1 MNHEY, CDR2 SVGAGI. V lost 3 bases, J lost 12 bases, and 15 bases stayed unmatched. CDR3 in amino acids: CASSYDPTGTGWGQFF. The DNA of the CDR3 is TGTGCCAGCAGTTATGACCCAACCGGGACAGGGTGGGGGCAGTTCTTC.

CDR3 nucleotides: TGTGCCAGCAGCTTATTTGACGGACAACAAGAGACCCAGTACTTC. Translating gives CASSLFDGQQETQYF. This chain joins TRBV7-8 and TRBJ2-5, with a weak D call TRBD1 (5 bases). Germline CDR1 reads SGHVS; CDR2 reads FQNEAQ. Trimming cost V 2 bases and J 2 bases, with 12 bases left between them. The CDR3 contains 15 residues.

The rearrangement links TRBV15 to TRBJ1-1; 8 nucleotides line up with TRBD1. Trimming removed 2 bases from V and 0 bases from J; junction bases left unmatched: 8. The CDR3 sequence is 17 residues long. The germline gives CDR1 LNHNV, CDR2 YYDKDF (reference sequence). The CDR3 sequence is CATSRSDRVGMNTEAFF. The DNA for the CDR3 is TGTGCCACCAGCAGATCGGACAGGGTGGGGATGAACACTGAAGCTTTCTTT.

The CDR3 region has the DNA TGTGCCACCAGTGAGCCTACAGGTAGCTCCTACAATGAGCAGTTCTTC. Its translation is CATSEPTGSSYNEQFF. V usage is TRBV24-1 and J usage is TRBJ2-1; maybe TRBD1 (5 bases). The ends were cut back, 4 bases at V and 0 bases at J, with 12 bases in the middle. This CDR3 contains 16 residues. Germline CDR1 reads KGHDR; CDR2 reads SFDVKD.

The sample holds one count of this clone. The chain employs TRBV6-5 and TRBJ1-1, with D unclear. Per germline, CDR1 MNHEY and CDR2 SVGAGI. V was shortened by 7 bases and J by 3 bases, with 15 bases between the two germline ends. This CDR3 has 14 amino acids. The DNA for the CDR3 is TGTGCCAGCACCCTGCGGGTGTTTGACACTGAAGCTTTCTTT. Protein product: CASTLRVFDTEAFF.

The chain couples TRBV6-5 to TRBJ2-7; 8 bases are a match to TRBD1. In germline, CDR1 is MNHEY, CDR2 SVGAGI. V shed 6 bases, J shed 2 bases, and the junction held 3 bases outside the gene matches. The CDR3 has 13 residues. The DNA for the CDR3 is TGTGCCAGCAGCGGACAGGGAACCTACGAGCAGTACGTC. Protein sequence: CASSGQGTYEQYV.

This clone was observed once. The rearrangement uses TRBV6-5 and TRBJ1-4, with D possibly matching TRBD1 (6 bases). The CDR3 length is 14 residues. V was shortened by 4 bases and J by 5 bases, with 11 bases between the two germline ends. CDR1 is MNHEY and CDR2 is SVGAGI in the germline V gene. CDR3 region: CASSLGQINEKLFF. The CDR3, as DNA: TGTGCCAGCAGTTTAGGACAGATAAATGAAAAACTGTTTTTT.